The source of this TCR beta chain is a study of monozygotic twins with cystic fibrosis (dated by TCRdb to the early 2020s). Regarding the research as a whole: Barcoded libraries were made from 2.5 to 3 micrograms of fragmented DNA using 15 PCR cycles. The cohort comprised ten female and six male twin pairs aged roughly 2.0 to 40 years, median around 8.6 years, mostly children and adolescents. Data for three of the twin pairs had previously been reported in another context. On the day blood was drawn, the twins' weight-for-height and FEVPerc (FEV1 disease centile) were ranked against those of the roughly 970 cohort participants. To gauge how much genetics shapes V and J gene usage, the researchers compared TCR beta repertoires both within and across 16 monozygotic twin pairs who have cystic fibrosis.

Paper-wide results and their limitations: No association turned up between shared CDR3 numbers and age, concordance or disease severity, and the cohort was small. Nucleotide-identical clonotype sharing was significantly higher within monozygotic CF twin pairs than between unrelated CF individuals (P = 0.000026, Mann-Whitney). The greatest similarity to the co-twin was observed for V gene usage in 13 of 16 pairs and for J usage in 8 of 16 pairs, which suggested genetic constraints. Simpson clonality was generally low (median about 0.0097), suggesting a naive-dominated repertoire, with higher clonality in the most severely affected patients.

TCR beta CDR3 regions were amplified by multiplex PCR with the immunoSEQ immune profiling system according to the manufacturer's instructions. An Illumina NextSeq system was used to carry out the sequencing. The paper's processing steps were these. The immunoSEQ Analyzer platform handled processing of the sequence data, and clonality was calculated by taking the square root of Simpson's index of productive rearrangements. Similarity in V and J usage was measured by Jensen-Shannon distance, and OLGA was used to compute CDR3 generation probabilities. The researchers looked up shared CDR3 sequences in the immuneACCESS database (August 2020) and in VDJdb (December 2020). Held by TCRdb, this immuneACCESS table contains in-frame sequences only and omits some clones. Under half of the omission traces to an unresolved V gene where checked; the cause of the rest is unknown. The V and J calls and clone size are taken from that table; D and trimming were inferred from the DNA. Present in this sample are 30,000 to 35,000 clones, around 96% of which were seen just once. Of the sample, around 0.17% is held by the ten largest clones.

The twin pairs came from the European Cystic Fibrosis Twin and Sibling Study Cohort, a cohort that recruited patients from roughly 160 CF clinics across 14 European countries. Zygosity and CFTR genotype were verified in-house, and zygosity was tested by multiplex PCR of nine short tandem repeat loci. Peripheral blood was sampled from each twin, and clinical parameters were recorded on the day of blood sampling. Phenol/chloroform extraction was used to isolate genomic DNA from peripheral blood cells, and the DNA was then kept in TE buffer at 4 degrees C. With regard to this clone: It lacks a known antigen. No base quality values were provided; no much bigger clone lies one nucleotide off.

Trimming takes 5 bases from V and 4 bases from J, and the germline ends sit 11 bases apart. Taken from cysteine to phenylalanine, the CDR3 has 12 residues. Only the CDR3 part of the read is kept: 36 bases, read in frame from the first base. Based on the germline V gene (reference sequence), the CDR1 and CDR2 sequences are GTSNPN and SVGIG. The chain is assembled from TRBV30 and TRBJ1-2; there is no confident call for the D gene. The sample consisted of blood. The source of this sequence is a girl aged 2-10 years with cystic fibrosis. The nucleotides are TGTGCCTGGGGAAGAGGCATCTATGGCTACACCTTC. Translated, it gives CAWGRGIYGYTF.